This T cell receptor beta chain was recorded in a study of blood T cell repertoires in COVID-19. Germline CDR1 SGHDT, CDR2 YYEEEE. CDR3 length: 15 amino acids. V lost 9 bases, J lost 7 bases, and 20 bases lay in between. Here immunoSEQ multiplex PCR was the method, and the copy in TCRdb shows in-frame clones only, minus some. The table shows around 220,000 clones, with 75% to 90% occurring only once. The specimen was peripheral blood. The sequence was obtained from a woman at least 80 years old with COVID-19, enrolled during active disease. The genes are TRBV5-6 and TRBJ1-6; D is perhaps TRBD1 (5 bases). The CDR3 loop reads CATTRFGGGNSPLHF. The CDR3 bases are TGTGCCACTACTAGATTCGGGGGGGGGAATTCACCCCTCCACTTT. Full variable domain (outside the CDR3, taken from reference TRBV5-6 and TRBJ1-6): DAGVTQSPTHLIKTRGQQVTLRCSPKSGHDTVSWYQQALGQGPQFIFQYYEEEERQRGNFPDRFSGHQFPNYSSELNVNALLLGDSALYLCATTRFGGGNSPLHFGNGTRLTVT.